The subject of this entry is one T cell receptor beta chain. This sample stems from a study of blood T cell repertoires in COVID-19. Across the whole study: Samples taken during acute and convalescent COVID-19 were collected in the United States, Italy and Spain. PBMCs, B-cell-depleted T cells, or T cells were the source of the cDNA or gDNA that made up the material.

The method was immunoSEQ multiplex PCR; TCRdb's version includes in-frame clones alone and lacks a portion of them. The sample comprises approximately 260,000 clones, around 89% of which are singletons, and around 1.3% rests with the top ten. The sample comprised PBMCs or T cells enriched from blood (not recorded which). The clonotype comes from a middle-aged woman with acute COVID-19.

The CDR3 spells CASIPGAENNEQFF. CDR3 DNA: TGTGCCAGCATTCCAGGGGCGGAAAACAATGAGCAGTTCTTC. The V and J genes are TRBV6-5 and TRBJ2-1; the D gene is possibly TRBD1 (6 bases). With 7 bases removed from V and 5 bases from J, the gap between germline ends came to 15 bases. CDR1 is MNHEY, CDR2 SVGAGI, per germline. This CDR3 comprises 14 residues.